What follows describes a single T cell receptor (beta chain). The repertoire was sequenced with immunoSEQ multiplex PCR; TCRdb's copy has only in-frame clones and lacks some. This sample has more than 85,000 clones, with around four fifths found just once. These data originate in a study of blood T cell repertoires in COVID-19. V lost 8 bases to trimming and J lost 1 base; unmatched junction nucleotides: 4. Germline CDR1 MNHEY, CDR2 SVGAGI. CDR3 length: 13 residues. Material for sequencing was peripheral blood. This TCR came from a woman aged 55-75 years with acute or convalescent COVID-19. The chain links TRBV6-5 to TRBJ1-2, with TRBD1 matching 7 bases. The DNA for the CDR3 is TGTGCCAGCGGGGGACAGTTTAACTATGGCTACACCTTC. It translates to CASGGQFNYGYTF.